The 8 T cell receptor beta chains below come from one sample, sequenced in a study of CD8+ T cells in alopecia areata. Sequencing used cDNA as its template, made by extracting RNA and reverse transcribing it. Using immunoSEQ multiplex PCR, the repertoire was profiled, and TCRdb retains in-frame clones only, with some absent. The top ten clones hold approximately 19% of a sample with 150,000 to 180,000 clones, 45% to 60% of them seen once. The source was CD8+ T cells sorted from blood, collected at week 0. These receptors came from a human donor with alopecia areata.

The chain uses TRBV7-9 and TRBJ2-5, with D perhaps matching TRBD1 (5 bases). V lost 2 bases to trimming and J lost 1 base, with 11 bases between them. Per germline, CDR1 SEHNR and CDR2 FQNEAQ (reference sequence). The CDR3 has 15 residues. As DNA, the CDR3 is TGTGCCAGCAGCTTATTAACAGGAAGCCAAGAGACCCAGTACTTC. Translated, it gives CASSLLTGSQETQYF.

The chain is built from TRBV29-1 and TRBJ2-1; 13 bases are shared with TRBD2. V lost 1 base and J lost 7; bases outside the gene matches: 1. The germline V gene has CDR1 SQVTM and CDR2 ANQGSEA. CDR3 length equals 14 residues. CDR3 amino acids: CSVEGTSGGNEQFF. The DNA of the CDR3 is TGCAGCGTTGAAGGGACTAGCGGGGGAAATGAGCAGTTCTTC.

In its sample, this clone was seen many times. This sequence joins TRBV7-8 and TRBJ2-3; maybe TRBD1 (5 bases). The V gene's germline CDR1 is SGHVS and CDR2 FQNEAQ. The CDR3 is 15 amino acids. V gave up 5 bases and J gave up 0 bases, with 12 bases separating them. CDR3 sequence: CASSQRQQSTDTQYF. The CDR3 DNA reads TGTGCCAGCAGCCAACGACAGCAAAGCACAGATACGCAGTATTTT.

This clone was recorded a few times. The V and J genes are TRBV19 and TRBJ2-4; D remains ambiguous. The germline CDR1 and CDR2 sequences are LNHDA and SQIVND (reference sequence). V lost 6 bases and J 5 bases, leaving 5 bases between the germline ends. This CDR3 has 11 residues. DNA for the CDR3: TGTGCCAGTAGGATCGAAAACATTCAGTACTTC. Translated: CASRIENIQYF. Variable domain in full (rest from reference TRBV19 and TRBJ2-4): DGGITQSPKYLFRKEGQNVTLSCEQNLNHDAMYWYRQDPGQGLRLIYYSQIVNDFQKGDIAEGYSVSREKKESFPLTVTSAQKNPTAFYLCASRIENIQYFGAGTRLSVL.

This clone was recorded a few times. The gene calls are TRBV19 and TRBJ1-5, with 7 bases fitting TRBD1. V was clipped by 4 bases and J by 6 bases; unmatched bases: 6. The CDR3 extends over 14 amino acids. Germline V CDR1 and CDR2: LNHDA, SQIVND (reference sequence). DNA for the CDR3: TGTGCCAGTAGTAAGCCGAACAGGGGTCAGCCCCAGCATTTT. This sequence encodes CASSKPNRGQPQHF.

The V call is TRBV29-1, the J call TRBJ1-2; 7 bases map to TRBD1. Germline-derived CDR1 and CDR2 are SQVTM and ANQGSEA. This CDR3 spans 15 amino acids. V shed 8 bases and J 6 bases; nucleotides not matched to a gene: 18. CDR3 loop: CSQKSLLDRPDGYTF. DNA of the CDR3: TGCAGCCAAAAGTCTTTACTGGACAGGCCCGATGGCTACACCTTC.

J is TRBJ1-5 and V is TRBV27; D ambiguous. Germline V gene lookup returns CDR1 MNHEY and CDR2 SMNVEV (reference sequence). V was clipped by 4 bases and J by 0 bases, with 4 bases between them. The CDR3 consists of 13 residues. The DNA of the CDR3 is TGTGCCAGCAGTTCCGATAGCAATCAGCCCCAGCATTTT. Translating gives CASSSDSNQPQHF.

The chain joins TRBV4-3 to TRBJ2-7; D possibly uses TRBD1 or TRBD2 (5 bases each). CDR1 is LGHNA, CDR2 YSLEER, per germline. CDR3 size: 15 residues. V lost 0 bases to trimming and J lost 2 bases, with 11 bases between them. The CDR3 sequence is CASSQDHQGPYEQYF. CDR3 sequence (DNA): TGCGCCAGCAGCCAAGATCATCAGGGACCCTACGAGCAGTACTTC.